The following is a T cell receptor (beta chain) sequence with its context. Its antigen target is currently unknown. The junction departs from the called germline gene at one end, perhaps through a read error. The data were obtained in a study of tumor and adjacent non-tumor tissue in lung cancer (dated by TCRdb to between 2018 and 2020). Context from the whole study: Patients with adenocarcinoma (roughly 12), squamous cell carcinoma (2) and small cell lung cancer (1) were included in the cohort. Using bulk TCRbeta repertoires from over 14 lung cancer patients, the study set lung tumor tissue side by side with matched distant non-tumor lung tissue. Over 25 paired specimens, one tumor and one normal lung sample per patient, were profiled by TCRbeta CDR3 sequencing. Among the 15 or so patients, ages ranged from about 31 to 76 years, roughly ten were men and 5 were women, and disease was TNM stage I to III. In total, sequencing yielded 125,075,908 productive TCRbeta reads, which works out to an average of roughly 4.2 million reads per sample.

RNA was isolated from bulk, unsorted tissue, and RNA quality was assessed with a NanoDrop ND-1000 and an Agilent 2100. All donors had newly diagnosed lung cancer, had not received prior chemotherapy, and were admitted for thoracic surgery in China between August and November 2014. The study excluded patients who had received radiotherapy or chemotherapy before or who had another cancer at the same time. Pieces of surgical tissue measuring about 1-2.1 cm3 were kept in RNAlater solution and held at -80 degrees C until needed. The library was built by means of multiplex PCR. Instrument on record: Illumina HiSeq 2500. Following protocols modified from ARM-PCR, the researchers constructed TCRbeta libraries through three rounds of nested PCR with primers (Table S4). Before sequencing, PCR products of 200-500 bp were excised from the gel and purified with the QIAquick gel extraction kit. The study's processing was this. Reads were cleaned with Trimmomatic, merged with FLASH into complete CDR3 sequences, and assigned to V(D)J germline segments with MiTCR. VDJtools was used to compute clonal diversity as the inverse Simpson's index. In-frame sequences without a premature stop codon were defined as productive reads. TCRdb ran its own pipeline on the public reads, namely fastp trimming at Q25 and MiXCR clone calling, and kept in-frame beta chains. Each entry is one CDR3 protein sequence, shown with its most common DNA and genes. Here the V and J calls rest on TCRdb's processing, not on the authors' analysis. In all, the sample holds 220,000 or so distinct CDR3 sequences, and 60% to 85% of those were seen once. The ten most abundant clones make up 25% of the sample.

Broader findings and caveats from the paper: In normal lung, the top 100 clones accounted for a significantly larger cumulative share of the repertoire than in tumor tissue. Because peripheral blood was not sequenced, blood TCRbeta repertoires in the lung cancer patients of the study were not examined. Only about 15 patients were in the cohort, and the authors stated that larger samples and more detailed clinical data are needed. Tumor tissue showed significantly higher TCR diversity (inverse Simpson) than normal lung tissue, at about 410 vs 180 (P = 0.0075, Mann-Whitney U test). Neither the sequencing platform nor unique molecular identifiers are mentioned in the methods. Younger patients had significantly higher TCR diversity, and higher tumor TCR diversity was associated with shorter overall and disease-free survival.

The germline V gene sets CDR1 to SGHAT and CDR2 to FQNNGV. Including cysteine and phenylalanine, the CDR3 has 16 amino acids. The read is trimmed to its CDR3 DNA, 48 bases read in frame from base 1. Sequencing was performed on lung tumor tissue. The sequence is built from TRBV11-2 and TRBJ2-1; D gene: possibly TRBD2, on 6 matching bases. This sequence originates from a man aged 60 to 75 with non-small cell lung cancer. The nucleotide sequence reads TGTGCCGGCAGCTTCTGGACTAACGAAGCCTACAATGAACAGTTCTTC. This is translated as CAGSFWTNEAYNEQFF.